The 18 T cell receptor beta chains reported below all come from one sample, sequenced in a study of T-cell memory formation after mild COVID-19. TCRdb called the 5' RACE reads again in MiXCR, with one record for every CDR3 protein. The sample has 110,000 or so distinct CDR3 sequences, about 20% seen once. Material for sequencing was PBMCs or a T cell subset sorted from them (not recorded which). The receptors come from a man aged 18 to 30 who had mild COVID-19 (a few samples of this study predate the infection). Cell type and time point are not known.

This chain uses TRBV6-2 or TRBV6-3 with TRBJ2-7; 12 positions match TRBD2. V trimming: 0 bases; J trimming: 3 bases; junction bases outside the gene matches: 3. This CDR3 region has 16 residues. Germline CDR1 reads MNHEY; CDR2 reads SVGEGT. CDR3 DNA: TGTGCCAGCAGTTACTCGCGGACTAGCGGGGTCTACGAGCAGTACGTC. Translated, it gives CASSYSRTSGVYEQYV.

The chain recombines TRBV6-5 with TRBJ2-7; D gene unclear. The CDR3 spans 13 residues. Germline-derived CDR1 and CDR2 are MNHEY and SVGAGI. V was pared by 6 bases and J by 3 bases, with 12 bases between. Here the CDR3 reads CASSSRHDYEQYF. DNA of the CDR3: TGTGCCAGCAGCTCCCGACATGACTACGAGCAGTACTTC.

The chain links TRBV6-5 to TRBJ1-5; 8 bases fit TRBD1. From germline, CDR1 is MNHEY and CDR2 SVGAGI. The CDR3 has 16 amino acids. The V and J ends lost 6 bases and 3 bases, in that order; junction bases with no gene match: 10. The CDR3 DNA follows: TGTGCCAGCAGCCAAGGACAGGGAGATACCAATCAGCCCCAGCATTTT. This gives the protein CASSQGQGDTNQPQHF.

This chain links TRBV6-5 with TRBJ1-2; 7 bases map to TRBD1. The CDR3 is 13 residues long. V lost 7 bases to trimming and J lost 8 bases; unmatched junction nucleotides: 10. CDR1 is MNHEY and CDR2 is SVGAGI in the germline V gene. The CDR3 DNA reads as TGTGCCAGCACCAAAGGGACAGTCTCCGGCTACACCTTC. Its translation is CASTKGTVSGYTF.

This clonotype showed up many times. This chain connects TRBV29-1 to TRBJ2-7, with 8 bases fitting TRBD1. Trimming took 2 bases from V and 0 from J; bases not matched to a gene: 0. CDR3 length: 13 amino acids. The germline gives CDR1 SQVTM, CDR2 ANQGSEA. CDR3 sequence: CSVETGGSYEQYF. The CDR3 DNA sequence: TGCAGCGTTGAAACAGGGGGCTCCTACGAGCAGTACTTC.

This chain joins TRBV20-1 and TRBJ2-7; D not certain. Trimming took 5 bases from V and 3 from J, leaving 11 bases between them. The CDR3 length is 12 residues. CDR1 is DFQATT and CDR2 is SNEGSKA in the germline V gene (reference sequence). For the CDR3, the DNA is TGCAGTGCTTCCGACCTGGGCTACGAGCAGTACTTC. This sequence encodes CSASDLGYEQYF.

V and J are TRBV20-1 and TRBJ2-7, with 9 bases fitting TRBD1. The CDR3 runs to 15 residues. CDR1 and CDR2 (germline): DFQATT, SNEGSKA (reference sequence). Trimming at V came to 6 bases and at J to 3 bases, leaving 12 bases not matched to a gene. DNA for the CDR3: TGCAGTGCCCAAAGCCCCCCGGGACAGGGCTACGAGCAGTACTTC. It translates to CSAQSPPGQGYEQYF.

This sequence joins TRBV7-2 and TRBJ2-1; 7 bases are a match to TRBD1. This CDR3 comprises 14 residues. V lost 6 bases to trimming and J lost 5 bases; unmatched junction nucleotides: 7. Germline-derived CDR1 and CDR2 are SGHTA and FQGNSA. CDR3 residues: CASRLWGQNNEQFF. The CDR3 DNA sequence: TGTGCCAGCAGACTCTGGGGACAGAACAATGAGCAGTTCTTC. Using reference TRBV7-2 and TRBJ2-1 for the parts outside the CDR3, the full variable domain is GAGVSQSPSNKVTEKGKDVELRCDPISGHTALYWYRQSLGQGLEFLIYFQGNSAPDKSGLPSDRFSAERTGGSVSTLTIQRTQQEDSAVYLCASRLWGQNNEQFFGPGTRLTVL.

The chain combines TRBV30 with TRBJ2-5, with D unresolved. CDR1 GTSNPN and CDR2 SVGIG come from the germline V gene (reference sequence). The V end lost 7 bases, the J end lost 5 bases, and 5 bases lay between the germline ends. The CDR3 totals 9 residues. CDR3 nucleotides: TGTGCCTTAGGCGAGACCCAGTACTTC. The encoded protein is CALGETQYF.

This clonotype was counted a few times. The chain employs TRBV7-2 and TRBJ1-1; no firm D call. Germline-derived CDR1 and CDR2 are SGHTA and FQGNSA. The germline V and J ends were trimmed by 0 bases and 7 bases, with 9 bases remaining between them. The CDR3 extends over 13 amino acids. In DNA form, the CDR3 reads TGTGCCAGCAGCTTAGCCCCCCGAGTTGAAGCTTTCTTT. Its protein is CASSLAPRVEAFF.

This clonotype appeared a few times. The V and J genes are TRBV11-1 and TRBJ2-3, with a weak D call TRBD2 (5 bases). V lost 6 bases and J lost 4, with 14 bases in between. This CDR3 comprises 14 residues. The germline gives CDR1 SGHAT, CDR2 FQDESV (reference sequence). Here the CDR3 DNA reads TGTGCCAGCAGAATACTAGGGCCGGCAGATACGCAGTATTTT. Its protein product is CASRILGPADTQYF.

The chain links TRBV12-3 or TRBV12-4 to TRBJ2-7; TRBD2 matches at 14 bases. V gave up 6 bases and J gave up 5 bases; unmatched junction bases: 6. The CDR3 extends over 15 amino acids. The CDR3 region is CASSPGTSGGHEQYF. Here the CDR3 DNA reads TGTGCCAGCAGCCCCGGGACTAGCGGGGGCCACGAGCAGTACTTC.

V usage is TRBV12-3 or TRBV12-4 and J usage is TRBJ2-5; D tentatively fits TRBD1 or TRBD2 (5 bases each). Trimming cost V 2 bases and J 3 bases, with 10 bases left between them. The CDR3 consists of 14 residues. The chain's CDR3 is CASSLRGAKETQYF. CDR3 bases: TGTGCCAGCAGTTTACGGGGCGCCAAAGAGACCCAGTACTTC.

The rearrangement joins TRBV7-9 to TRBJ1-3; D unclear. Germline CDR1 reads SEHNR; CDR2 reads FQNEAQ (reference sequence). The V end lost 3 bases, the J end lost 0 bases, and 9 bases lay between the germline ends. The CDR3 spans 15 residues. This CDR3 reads CASSFPGSSGNTIYF. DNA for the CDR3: TGTGCCAGCAGCTTTCCGGGATCCTCTGGAAACACCATATATTTT.

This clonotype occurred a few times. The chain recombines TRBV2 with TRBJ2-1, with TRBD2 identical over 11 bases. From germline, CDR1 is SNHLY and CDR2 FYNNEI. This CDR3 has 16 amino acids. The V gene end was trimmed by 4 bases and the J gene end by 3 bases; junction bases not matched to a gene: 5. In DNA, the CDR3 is TGTGCCAGCAGTGGACTAGCGGGGCCCCTCTACAATGAGCAGTTCTTC. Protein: CASSGLAGPLYNEQFF.

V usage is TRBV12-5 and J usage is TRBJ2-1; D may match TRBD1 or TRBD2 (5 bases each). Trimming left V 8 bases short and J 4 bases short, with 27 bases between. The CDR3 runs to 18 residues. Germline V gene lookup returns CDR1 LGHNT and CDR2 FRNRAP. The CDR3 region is CASNGASSGDSQYNEQFF. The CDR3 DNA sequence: TGTGCTAGTAACGGGGCCTCGAGCGGCGATTCCCAATACAATGAGCAGTTCTTC.

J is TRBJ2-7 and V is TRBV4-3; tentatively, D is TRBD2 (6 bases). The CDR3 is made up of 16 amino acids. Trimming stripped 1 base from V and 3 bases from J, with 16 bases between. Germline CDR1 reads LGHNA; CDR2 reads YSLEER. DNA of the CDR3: TGCGCCAGCAGCCAAGCGAGGGACGGACTAAACTACGAGCAGTACTTC. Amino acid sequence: CASSQARDGLNYEQYF.

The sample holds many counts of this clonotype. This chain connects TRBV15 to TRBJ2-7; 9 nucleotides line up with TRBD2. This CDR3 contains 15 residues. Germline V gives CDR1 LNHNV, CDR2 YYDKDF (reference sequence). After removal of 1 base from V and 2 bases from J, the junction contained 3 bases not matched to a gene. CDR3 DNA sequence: TGTGCCACCAGCAGAGGTAGCGGGGGAACCTACGAGCAGTACTTC. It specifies CATSRGSGGTYEQYF.